This T cell receptor beta chain stems from a study of human T cells and chemical hapten exposure. In the study overall: Small volume differences among pooled libraries mainly caused per-sample TCR yield variation. Study conclusions and caveats: Among TCRs, those above 1 in 1000 frequency were unaffected by DPC sensitization.

MiXCR, run by TCRdb on the RACE reads, gives a single entry per CDR3 protein. The data show roughly 380,000 distinct CDR3 sequences, about 6.9% seen once. Time point: patch test 2, 6 weeks after DPC sensitization. Sample treatment: therapeutic diphenylcyclopropenone sensitization with weekly scalp DPC. Staff drew blood before applying each patch test. This clonotype was observed a handful of times. The antigen remains undetermined. Sequences were derived from whole blood, sampled in connection with sensitization to the hapten diphenylcyclopropenone (DPC). The TCR comes from a woman between 18 and 30 years old with alopecia areata. Some clones in this sample may be carry-over from other donors' samples.

CDR3 DNA: TGTGCCAGCAGCAGTCGGTCTAGTGAGAAGAATGAGCAGTTCTTC. Translating gives CASSSRSSEKNEQFF. V usage is TRBV7-8 and J usage is TRBJ2-1; no clear D gene. The length of the CDR3 is 15 residues. Germline CDR1 is SGHVS and CDR2 is FQNEAQ. V lost 5 bases to trimming and J lost 7 bases, with 18 bases between them.